These T cell receptor beta chains were read from a single sample in a study of shared clonotypes between healthy human individuals. TCRdb keeps only in-frame clones here, not all; method: immunoSEQ multiplex PCR. This table has around 500,000 clones, around 79% appearing once. Sequenced material: PBMCs. These receptors were taken from a woman between 40 and 50 years old in good health. Some clones in this sample may be carry-over from other donors' samples. Both conserved end residues are part of each CDR3. A D gene is named only where the DNA matches it firmly. Clone size is not always given. Where it is, it says once, few, many or a class for expanded clones.

clone size: .
J gene: TRBJ2-7
D gene: .
V gene: TRBV5-5
CDR3 DNA: TGTGCCAGCAGCACCAACACGGATACCTACGAGCAGTACTTC
CDR3 protein: CASSTNTDTYEQYF

clone size: .
J gene: TRBJ2-7
D gene: TRBD1
V gene: TRBV9
CDR3 DNA: TGTGCCAGCAGCCCCACAGGGGGATCCTACGAGCAGTACTTC
CDR3 protein: CASSPTGGSYEQYF

clone size: .
J gene: TRBJ2-1
D gene: .
V gene: TRBV5-1
CDR3 DNA: TGCGCCAGCAGCTTGTTGGCTAGCGAACCCTACAATGAGCAGTTCTTC
CDR3 protein: CASSLLASEPYNEQFF

clone size: .
J gene: TRBJ2-5
D gene: TRBD1
V gene: TRBV9
CDR3 DNA: TGTGCCAGCAGCGTAGCGACAGGGCGGGAGACCCAGTACTTC
CDR3 protein: CASSVATGRETQYF

clone size: .
J gene: TRBJ2-1
D gene: TRBD2
V gene: TRBV7-9
CDR3 DNA: TGTGCCAGCAGCTCGACTAGCGGGGGGAACAATGAGCAGTTCTTC
CDR3 protein: CASSSTSGGNNEQFF

clone size: .
J gene: TRBJ2-2
D gene: TRBD2
V gene: TRBV28
CDR3 DNA: TGTGCCAGCCGGGGGGACTTCAACACCGGGGAGCTGTTTTTT
CDR3 protein: CASRGDFNTGELFF

clone size: .
J gene: TRBJ2-3
D gene: TRBD2
V gene: TRBV7-2
CDR3 DNA: TGTGCCAGCAGCTTGGGACTAGGTCCAGATACGCAGTATTTT
CDR3 protein: CASSLGLGPDTQYF

clone size: .
J gene: TRBJ2-7
D gene: .
V gene: TRBV27
CDR3 DNA: TGTGCCAGCAGGAGGACAGTCGTCTCCTACGAGCAGTACTTC
CDR3 protein: CASRRTVVSYEQYF

clone size: few
J gene: TRBJ2-7
D gene: .
V gene: TRBV29-1
CDR3 DNA: TGCAGCGCCCTCTCCTACGAGCAGTACTTC
CDR3 protein: CSALSYEQYF

clone size: few
J gene: TRBJ2-7
D gene: TRBD1
V gene: TRBV6-5
CDR3 DNA: TGTGCCAGCAGTTCCGGGACAGGTAACTTCCCCGAGCAGTACTTC
CDR3 protein: CASSSGTGNFPEQYF

clone size: few
J gene: TRBJ1-5
D gene: .
V gene: TRBV2
CDR3 DNA: TGTGCCAGCAGTGACGAGACGGGATATCAGCCCCAGCATTTT
CDR3 protein: CASSDETGYQPQHF

clone size: .
J gene: TRBJ2-5
D gene: TRBD1
V gene: TRBV7-9
CDR3 DNA: TGTGCCAGCAGCCTAATCCCAGGGACAGTGCAAGAGACCCAGTACTTC
CDR3 protein: CASSLIPGTVQETQYF

clone size: .
J gene: TRBJ2-3
D gene: .
V gene: TRBV7-7
CDR3 DNA: TGTGCTAGCAGCTTAAGCCTCACCGGAGCAGATACGCAGTATTTT
CDR3 protein: CASSLSLTGADTQYF

clone size: .
J gene: TRBJ2-7
D gene: .
V gene: TRBV9
CDR3 DNA: TGTGCCAGCAGCGTAGGGGAGGGGGGATTTGCCTACGAGCAGTACTTC
CDR3 protein: CASSVGEGGFAYEQYF

clone size: .
J gene: TRBJ1-5
D gene: .
V gene: TRBV5-4
CDR3 DNA: TGTGCCAGCAGCTTGGCCGGGGGTCAGCCCCAGCATTTT
CDR3 protein: CASSLAGGQPQHF

clone size: few
J gene: TRBJ2-1
D gene: TRBD2
V gene: TRBV9
CDR3 DNA: TGTGCCAGCAGCGTGCTAGCGGTAAGCTCCTACAATGAGCAGTTCTTC
CDR3 protein: CASSVLAVSSYNEQFF

clone size: .
J gene: TRBJ2-7
D gene: .
V gene: TRBV7-2
CDR3 DNA: TGTGCCAGCAGCACAGCCGGGACCCGCCGTAGCGAGCAGTACTTC
CDR3 protein: CASSTAGTRRSEQYF

clone size: .
J gene: TRBJ1-5
D gene: .
V gene: TRBV28
CDR3 DNA: TGTGCCACCTCACTGGGGGGTCAGCCCCAGCATTTT
CDR3 protein: CATSLGGQPQHF

clone size: .
J gene: TRBJ1-1
D gene: .
V gene: TRBV10-2
CDR3 DNA: TGCGCCAGCAGTGAGACGAACACTGAAGCTTTCTTT
CDR3 protein: CASSETNTEAFF

clone size: .
J gene: TRBJ2-7
D gene: .
V gene: TRBV15
CDR3 DNA: TGTGCCACCAGCAGTAGACAGGGAGGCGAGCAGTACTTC
CDR3 protein: CATSSRQGGEQYF

clone size: .
J gene: TRBJ2-2
D gene: TRBD2
V gene: TRBV9
CDR3 DNA: TGTGCCAGCAGCGTAGGATCGGGATCTAGCGGGACCACCGGGGAGCTGTTTTTT
CDR3 protein: CASSVGSGSSGTTGELFF

clone size: few
J gene: TRBJ2-1
D gene: TRBD1
V gene: TRBV7-3
CDR3 DNA: TGTGCCAGCAGCCCAGGACAGGGCTCCTACAATGAGCAGTTCTTC
CDR3 protein: CASSPGQGSYNEQFF

clone size: .
J gene: TRBJ2-5
D gene: .
V gene: TRBV7-3
CDR3 DNA: TGTGCCAGCAGCTTAACCCCGGGACTCCAAGAGACCCAGTACTTC
CDR3 protein: CASSLTPGLQETQYF

clone size: .
J gene: TRBJ2-4
D gene: .
V gene: TRBV21-1
CDR3 DNA: TGTGCCAGCAGCAAACCGTTGGCAGGTCAGATTCAGTACTTC
CDR3 protein: CASSKPLAGQIQYF

clone size: once
J gene: TRBJ2-6
D gene: .
V gene: TRBV28
CDR3 DNA: TGTGCCAGCTGCTCGGGACGCCTCTCTGGGGCCAACGTCCTGACTTTC
CDR3 protein: CASCSGRLSGANVLTF

clone size: .
J gene: TRBJ2-3
D gene: .
V gene: TRBV18
CDR3 DNA: TGTGCCAGCTCACTGACCGCGACGGATACGCAGTATTTT
CDR3 protein: CASSLTATDTQYF

clone size: .
J gene: TRBJ1-6
D gene: .
V gene: TRBV28
CDR3 DNA: TGTGCCAGCAGTTTATTACAGGCCTATAATTCACCCCTCCACTTT
CDR3 protein: CASSLLQAYNSPLHF

clone size: .
J gene: TRBJ1-2
D gene: .
V gene: TRBV28
CDR3 DNA: TGTGCCAGCAGTTCCCTTCGGAGGCAGGGCGCATCCAAAGGCTACACCTTC
CDR3 protein: CASSSLRRQGASKGYTF

clone size: .
J gene: TRBJ1-1
D gene: .
V gene: TRBV29-1
CDR3 DNA: TGCAGCGTTTCAGGGAGCAATGGTGCTGAAGCTTTCTTT
CDR3 protein: CSVSGSNGAEAFF

clone size: .
J gene: TRBJ1-4
D gene: TRBD1
V gene: TRBV5-4
CDR3 DNA: TGTGCCAGCAGCTTTCAGGGGGCGAGAGAAAAACTGTTTTTT
CDR3 protein: CASSFQGAREKLFF

clone size: .
J gene: TRBJ1-5
D gene: .
V gene: TRBV5-1
CDR3 DNA: TGCGCCAGCAGCCTGCAGTCCGGAGGGAATCAGCCCCAGCATTTT
CDR3 protein: CASSLQSGGNQPQHF